Listed here are 8 T cell receptor beta chains from one sample, sequenced in a study of shared clonotypes between healthy human individuals (dated by TCRdb to the early 2020s). Library preparation was by the immunoSEQ multiplex PCR assay. TCRdb provides this immuneACCESS table in a form limited to in-frame rearrangements. Some clones are lacking; in checked studies, under half of them reflect an unresolved V gene, and why the rest are absent is not known. This sample gives over a million clones in total; around 78% of them show up just once. The biggest ten clones account for around 0.61% of the sample. Sequencing was carried out using memory CD4+ T cells from PBMCs. In the paper's terms, the cell subset or site label means: CD45RA-negative fraction. The receptors were sampled from a man aged 18-30 years in good health. Some clones in this sample may be carry-over from other donors' samples.

The chain combines TRBV4-1 with TRBJ2-5; 8 bases map to TRBD2. CDR3 length: 16 residues. Germline assignment: CDR1 MGHRA and CDR2 YSYEKL. V was clipped by 0 bases and J by 5 bases; unmatched bases: 8. CDR3 coding DNA: TGCGCCAGCAGCCAAGATCCCGCTAGCGGGTCGGAGACCCAGTACTTC. Amino acid sequence: CASSQDPASGSETQYF.

The chain is built from TRBV6-1 and TRBJ2-7; D is perhaps TRBD1 (6 bases). This CDR3 is built from 14 residues. The V end was cut by 4 bases, the J end by 1 base, with 11 bases between. CDR1 and CDR2 from the germline V gene are MNHNS and SASEGT. The CDR3 DNA is TGTGCCAGCAGTGCCGGGGACACATCCTACGAGCAGTACTTC. This sequence encodes CASSAGDTSYEQYF.

This chain links TRBV19 with TRBJ1-1; D perhaps matches TRBD1 (6 bases). This CDR3 is built from 15 residues. Trimming stripped 5 bases from V and 1 base from J, with 14 bases between. Germline V gene data show CDR1 as LNHDA and CDR2 as SQIVND (reference sequence). CDR3 coding DNA: TGTGCCAGTAGTGCCCCCGGGACACCGAACACTGAAGCTTTCTTT. Translated: CASSAPGTPNTEAFF.

The chain couples TRBV6-9 to TRBJ2-7, with TRBD2 identical over 9 bases. Germline values: CDR1 MNHGY, CDR2 SVAAGI. CDR3 size: 15 residues. After removal of 4 bases from V and 2 bases from J, the junction contained 6 bases not matched to a gene. The CDR3 loop reads CASSSTSGFPYEQYF. CDR3 nucleotide sequence: TGTGCCAGCAGTTCCACTAGCGGGTTCCCCTACGAGCAGTACTTC.

The chain has TRBV28 and TRBJ2-3; 13 nucleotides align to TRBD2. The germline V gene has CDR1 MDHEN and CDR2 SYDVKM. V shed 5 bases, J shed 4 bases, and the junction held 6 bases outside the gene matches. The CDR3 runs 16 residues. The CDR3 DNA reads as TGTGCCAGCAGTAACCTACTAGCGGGAGGGTCAGATACGCAGTATTTT. Encoded protein: CASSNLLAGGSDTQYF.

This rearrangement joins TRBV28 to TRBJ1-5; unclear D gene. The V end lost 7 bases, the J end lost 7 bases, and 14 bases lay between the germline ends. The germline gives CDR1 MDHEN, CDR2 SYDVKM. The CDR3 covers 13 residues. CDR3 sequence: CASTLDPGQPQHF. In nucleotides, the CDR3 is TGTGCCAGCACCCTTGACCCAGGCCAGCCCCAGCATTTT.

This chain connects TRBV15 to TRBJ2-1; D is perhaps TRBD1 or TRBD2 (5 bases each). With 3 bases removed from V and 0 bases from J, the gap between germline ends came to 15 bases. CDR3 length equals 17 residues. Germline values: CDR1 LNHNV, CDR2 YYDKDF (reference sequence). The CDR3 spells CATSRGMWGSSYNEQFF. CDR3 nucleotide sequence: TGTGCCACCAGCAGGGGGATGTGGGGGAGCTCCTACAATGAGCAGTTCTTC. Full variable domain (rest looked up from reference TRBV15 and TRBJ2-1): DAMVIQNPRYQVTQFGKPVTLSCSQTLNHNVMYWYQQKSSQAPKLLFHYYDKDFNNEADTPDNFQSRRPNTSFCFLDIRSPGLGDTAMYLCATSRGMWGSSYNEQFFGPGTRLTVL.

CDR3 protein: CASSLGTPGGEQYF. Here the CDR3 DNA reads TGTGCCAGCAGTTTAGGGACACCGGGCGGCGAGCAGTACTTC. The chain has TRBV28 and TRBJ2-7; weak D call: TRBD1 (6 bases). CDR1 and CDR2 from the germline V gene are MDHEN and SYDVKM. This CDR3 has 14 residues. Trimming removed 2 bases at V and 6 bases at J, with 14 bases between.